These 29 T cell receptor beta chains came from one sample sequenced in a study of blood T cell repertoires in COVID-19. TCRdb's table, derived via immunoSEQ multiplex PCR, lists solely in-frame clones and lacks some. This sample has over 15,000 clones, with 70% to 90% found just once. The source material was peripheral blood. The receptors originated from a man between 65 and 85 years old in a cohort sampled during active COVID-19.

A word on this clone: The identical CDR3 is also encoded by other nucleotide sequences in the sample. The V and J genes are TRBV6-5 and TRBJ2-7; D is possibly TRBD2 (6 bases). The CDR3 totals 14 residues. The germline V gene encodes CDR1 MNHEY and CDR2 SVGAGI. Trimming removed 6 bases at V and 0 bases at J, with 12 bases between. The CDR3 spells CASRRQTSSYEQYF. As DNA, the CDR3 is TGTGCCAGCAGACGACAGACTAGCTCCTACGAGCAGTACTTC.

The CDR3 region has the DNA TGTGCCAGCAGCCAAGGAACTAGCGCCTCCTACGAGCAGTACTTC. Protein sequence: CASSQGTSASYEQYF. The rearrangement joins TRBV3-1 (or the pseudogene TRBV3-2) to TRBJ2-7; 7 bases align to TRBD2. The length of the CDR3 is 15 residues. The J segment lost 0 bases and the V segment lost 1 base, leaving 3 bases of the junction unmatched. Germline values: CDR1 LGHDT, CDR2 YNNKEL (reference sequence).

CDR3 in amino acids: CATSDTRGRGGETQYF. CDR3 nucleotides: TGTGCCACCAGTGATACCCGAGGGCGCGGGGGCGAGACCCAGTACTTC. The V gene is TRBV24-1, the J gene TRBJ2-5; D may be TRBD2 (7 bases). The V gene's germline CDR1 is KGHDR and CDR2 SFDVKD. V was trimmed by 3 bases and J by 5 bases, leaving 18 bases between them. The CDR3 length is 16 residues.

This chain connects TRBV4-1 to TRBJ2-7, with TRBD2 matching over 9 bases. J gave up 3 bases and V 0 bases, and 9 bases lay outside the gene matches. Per the germline V gene, CDR1 is MGHRA and CDR2 is YSYEKL. CDR3 length: 17 amino acids. CDR3 in amino acids: CASSQDPASGIIYEQYF. In DNA form, the CDR3 reads TGCGCCAGCAGCCAAGATCCGGCTAGCGGGATTATCTACGAGCAGTACTTC.

CDR3 sequence (DNA): TGTGCCTGGAGCCAGGGACAGGGGGTGGTCCAGTACTTC. Translated: CAWSQGQGVVQYF. V usage is TRBV30 and J usage is TRBJ2-5; 11 nucleotides line up with TRBD1. Germline CDR1 reads GTSNPN; CDR2 reads SVGIG (reference sequence). This CDR3 contains 13 residues. The ends lost 3 bases at V and 10 bases at J; junction bases unmatched: 7.

This clone has more than one count but fewer than ten. This chain links TRBV27 with TRBJ1-5; 7 bases are a match to TRBD1. The trim removed 3 bases at V and 6 bases at J, leaving 2 bases unmatched. The CDR3 consists of 13 residues. Per the germline V gene, CDR1 is MNHEY and CDR2 is SMNVEV (reference sequence). CDR3 nucleotides: TGTGCCAGCAGTTTCGACAGGGTTCAGCCCCAGCATTTT. This encodes CASSFDRVQPQHF.

This clone was counted a few times. The J gene is TRBJ1-2, the V gene TRBV6-2 or TRBV6-3, with D perhaps TRBD1 (5 bases). This CDR3 spans 13 amino acids. Germline CDR1 reads MNHEY; CDR2 reads SVGEGT. V was trimmed by 4 bases and J by 6 bases, leaving 12 bases between them. The DNA of the CDR3 is TGTGCCAGCAGTTTTTGGGGCGCGGATGGCTACACCTTC. The encoded protein is CASSFWGADGYTF.

The chain joins TRBV7-9 to TRBJ2-1, with 9 positions matching TRBD2. Germline V gene data show CDR1 as SEHNR and CDR2 as FQNEAQ (reference sequence). V lost 4 bases and J lost 9; bases outside the gene matches: 4. This CDR3 has 13 residues. CDR3 in amino acids: CASSYAGGLEQFF. The DNA of the CDR3 is TGTGCCAGCAGCTACGCGGGGGGGCTTGAGCAGTTCTTC.

This chain joins TRBV4-3 and TRBJ2-7; no clear D gene. This CDR3 is built from 13 residues. V was pared by 1 base and J by 3 bases, with 7 bases between. Looked up from germline, CDR1 is LGHNA and CDR2 is YSLEER. The DNA for the CDR3 is TGCGCCAGCAGCCAAGGATACGGCTACGAGCAGTACTTC. It translates to CASSQGYGYEQYF.

The chain joins TRBV10-3 to TRBJ1-1; D might be TRBD1 (6 bases). Germline CDR1 reads ENHRY; CDR2 reads SYGVKD. The V gene lost 6 bases and the J gene lost 2 bases, with 19 bases spanning the gap. The CDR3 runs 16 residues. The chain's CDR3 is CAIRESKQGPNTEAFF. For the CDR3, the DNA is TGTGCCATCAGAGAAAGCAAACAGGGTCCAAACACTGAAGCTTTCTTT.

The genes are TRBV7-2 and TRBJ2-7, with 9 bases identical to TRBD1. Losses at the gene ends were 4 bases for V and 6 bases for J; bases not matched to a gene: 10. Germline V CDR1 and CDR2: SGHTA, FQGNSA. This CDR3 region has 15 residues. The CDR3 coding sequence is TGTGCCAGCAGCTCGTATTCCGGGACAGGGAGCGAGCAGTACTTC. Its protein is CASSSYSGTGSEQYF.

V usage is TRBV27 and J usage is TRBJ1-4; 9 bases fit TRBD1. CDR3 length: 17 amino acids. The germline V gene has CDR1 MNHEY and CDR2 SMNVEV (reference sequence). The junction had 14 bases not matched to a gene; V was cut back by 4 bases and J by 8 bases. The CDR3 loop reads CASSSNPGTGFSEKLFF. In nucleotides, the CDR3 is TGTGCCAGCAGTTCAAACCCCGGGACAGGGTTTTCGGAAAAACTGTTTTTT.

The chain recombines TRBV7-8 with TRBJ2-7, with D perhaps matching TRBD1 (6 bases). The CDR3 is 12 residues long. Looked up from germline, CDR1 is SGHVS and CDR2 is FQNEAQ. V lost 5 bases, J lost 5 bases, and 10 bases lay in between. CDR3 protein: CASSTGSHEQYF. For the CDR3, the DNA is TGTGCCAGCAGCACAGGGTCCCACGAGCAGTACTTC.

The chain employs TRBV6-2 or TRBV6-3 and TRBJ1-6; D is unresolved. Between the trimmed V and J ends, which lost 6 bases and 5 bases, there was a span of 17 bases. There are 16 residues in the CDR3. The germline gives CDR1 MNHEY, CDR2 SVGEGT. This chain's CDR3 is CASSPPGRRDNSPLHF. As DNA, the CDR3 is TGTGCCAGCAGCCCCCCCGGGCGGCGGGATAATTCACCCCTCCACTTT.

The chain uses TRBV6-9 and TRBJ1-1, with TRBD1 matching over 7 bases. Per germline, CDR1 MNHGY and CDR2 SVAAGI. This CDR3 has 17 amino acids. Trimming took 5 bases from V and 0 from J; bases not matched to a gene: 12. The CDR3 region is CASSKIRQGLMNTEAFF. The CDR3 DNA is TGTGCCAGCAGTAAAATACGACAGGGACTGATGAACACTGAAGCTTTCTTT.

The chain joins TRBV10-1 to TRBJ2-3; TRBD2 might be the D (6 bases). CDR3 length equals 15 residues. CDR1 WNHNN and CDR2 SYGVQD come from the germline V gene (reference sequence). V lost 2 bases and J 1 base, leaving 10 bases between the germline ends. CDR3 in amino acids: CASSELAYGTDTQYF. CDR3 DNA sequence: TGCGCCAGCAGTGAGCTAGCGTACGGCACAGATACGCAGTATTTT.

There are a few counts of this clone. This rearrangement joins TRBV2 to TRBJ2-7; 10 nucleotides agree with TRBD2. This CDR3 comprises 15 residues. J lost 6 bases, V lost 2 bases, and 7 bases had no gene match. The germline gives CDR1 SNHLY, CDR2 FYNNEI. The CDR3 DNA is TGTGCCAGCAGTGAAAGGGCTAGCGGGAGTGTCGAGCAGTACTTC. Protein sequence: CASSERASGSVEQYF. Full variable domain (missing parts from reference TRBV2 and TRBJ2-7): EPEVTQTPSHQVTQMGQEVILRCVPISNHLYFYWYRQILGQKVEFLVSFYNNEISEKSEIFDDQFSVERPDGSNFTLKIRSTKLEDSAMYFCASSERASGSVEQYFGPGTRLTVT.

This rearrangement joins TRBV30 to TRBJ1-4, with a tentative D call TRBD1 (5 bases). Trimming took off 8 bases at V and 7 bases at J, with 8 bases between the two ends. Germline V gives CDR1 GTSNPN, CDR2 SVGIG (reference sequence). This CDR3 has 10 amino acids. The CDR3 is CAQGREKLFF. CDR3 nucleotides: TGTGCCCAGGGTCGTGAAAAACTGTTTTTT. Filled out from reference TRBV30 and TRBJ1-4, the complete variable domain reads SQTIHQWPATLVQPVGSPLSLECTVEGTSNPNLYWYRQAAGRGLQLLFYSVGIGQISSEVPQNLSASRPQDRQFILSSKKLLLSDSGFYLCAQGREKLFFGSGTQLSVL.

The CDR3 loop reads CASGLGLEGAEQYF. The CDR3, as DNA: TGTGCTAGTGGTTTGGGACTAGAGGGGGCCGAGCAGTACTTC. This chain links TRBV12-5 with TRBJ2-7; weak D call: TRBD1 (7 bases). CDR1 is LGHNT, CDR2 FRNRAP, per germline. This CDR3 is 14 amino acids long. With 1 base removed from V and 6 bases from J, the gap between germline ends came to 13 bases.

This clone appeared once. J is TRBJ2-2 and V is TRBV5-4; the match to TRBD2 covers 14 bases. Unmatched junction bases numbered 5, after V lost 6 bases and J lost 1 base. The germline V gene encodes CDR1 SGHNT and CDR2 YYREEE (reference sequence). The CDR3 totals 17 residues. The CDR3, as DNA: TGTGCCAGCACCGTAGGACTAGCGGGAGGGAACACCGGGGAGCTGTTTTTT. Its translation is CASTVGLAGGNTGELFF.

A single count supports this clone. The chain recombines TRBV3-1 (or the pseudogene TRBV3-2) with TRBJ1-4; perhaps TRBD1 as D (5 bases). Germline values: CDR1 LGHDT, CDR2 YNNKEL (reference sequence). The CDR3 spans 16 residues. V was trimmed by 0 bases and J by 12 bases, leaving 20 bases between them. The CDR3 is CASSQESGRGASELFF. CDR3 coding DNA: TGTGCCAGCAGCCAAGAGTCGGGGAGGGGTGCAAGTGAACTGTTTTTT.

In this sample, this clone is large. The chain is built from TRBV28 and TRBJ2-3, with TRBD2 matching 7 bases. CDR1 and CDR2 from the germline V gene are MDHEN and SYDVKM. The CDR3 has 16 residues. The V and J ends lost 3 bases and 4 bases, in that order; junction bases with no gene match: 10. This chain's CDR3 is CASSFPRLAVPDTQYF. CDR3 in DNA: TGTGCCAGCAGTTTTCCCCGACTAGCTGTCCCAGATACGCAGTATTTT.

The chain has TRBV7-3 and TRBJ2-1; 9 positions match TRBD1. CDR3 length equals 14 residues. Losses at the gene ends were 3 bases for V and 3 bases for J; bases not matched to a gene: 0. Germline assignment: CDR1 SGHTA and CDR2 FQGTGA. CDR3 bases: TGTGCCAGCAGCTTGGACAGGGGCTACAATGAGCAGTTCTTC. It yields the protein CASSLDRGYNEQFF.

The chain couples TRBV9 to TRBJ2-7; 8 bases map to TRBD2. Germline assignment: CDR1 SGDLS and CDR2 YYNGEE. V shed 3 bases, J shed 2 bases, and the junction held 4 bases outside the gene matches. The CDR3 runs 14 residues. The DNA for the CDR3 is TGTGCCAGCAGCGCGCGGGAGGCCACCTACGAGCAGTACTTC. Its translation: CASSAREATYEQYF.

This clone has a handful of counts. V usage is TRBV3-1 (or the pseudogene TRBV3-2) and J usage is TRBJ2-7; tentative D call: TRBD2 (6 bases). Germline values: CDR1 LGHDT, CDR2 YNNKEL (reference sequence). The CDR3 spans 14 residues. V was clipped by 2 bases and J by 7 bases, with 15 bases between them. The CDR3 is CASSQNRDFWEQYF. In DNA, the CDR3 is TGTGCCAGCAGCCAAAACCGGGACTTCTGGGAGCAGTACTTC.

V gene TRBV12-5 combines with J gene TRBJ2-1, with 11 bases aligning to TRBD1. V lost 3 bases and J lost 7; bases outside the gene matches: 5. CDR1 and CDR2 (germline): LGHNT, FRNRAP. The CDR3 sequence is 15 residues long. CDR3 in amino acids: CASGFGQGARNEQFF. The DNA for the CDR3 is TGTGCTAGTGGTTTCGGACAGGGGGCGAGGAATGAGCAGTTCTTC.

V and J are TRBV12-3 or TRBV12-4 and TRBJ1-5; D might be TRBD1 (5 bases). V lost 2 bases and J 7 bases, leaving 9 bases between the germline ends. The length of the CDR3 is 13 residues. CDR3 DNA sequence: TGTGCCAGCAGTTTACTGCGGGACCAGCCCCAGCATTTT. Amino acids: CASSLLRDQPQHF.

This clone was recorded a few times. This rearrangement joins TRBV7-2 to TRBJ2-1, with TRBD1 as a possible D gene (5 bases). Germline CDR1 SGHTA, CDR2 FQGNSA. This CDR3 region has 14 residues. Trimming stripped 8 bases from V and 7 bases from J, with 18 bases between. CDR3 DNA: TGTGCCAGCTCCACCCTGGGCAGGGCTAATGAGCAGTTCTTC. Its translation: CASSTLGRANEQFF.

J is TRBJ2-4 and V is TRBV28, with 7 bases aligning to TRBD1. This CDR3 spans 15 amino acids. Per germline, CDR1 MDHEN and CDR2 SYDVKM. V was pared by 3 bases and J by 4 bases, with 6 bases of the junction left unmatched. The CDR3 DNA reads TGTGCCAGCAGTTTTCACCCGGGACAGAAAAACATTCAGTACTTC. This sequence encodes CASSFHPGQKNIQYF.